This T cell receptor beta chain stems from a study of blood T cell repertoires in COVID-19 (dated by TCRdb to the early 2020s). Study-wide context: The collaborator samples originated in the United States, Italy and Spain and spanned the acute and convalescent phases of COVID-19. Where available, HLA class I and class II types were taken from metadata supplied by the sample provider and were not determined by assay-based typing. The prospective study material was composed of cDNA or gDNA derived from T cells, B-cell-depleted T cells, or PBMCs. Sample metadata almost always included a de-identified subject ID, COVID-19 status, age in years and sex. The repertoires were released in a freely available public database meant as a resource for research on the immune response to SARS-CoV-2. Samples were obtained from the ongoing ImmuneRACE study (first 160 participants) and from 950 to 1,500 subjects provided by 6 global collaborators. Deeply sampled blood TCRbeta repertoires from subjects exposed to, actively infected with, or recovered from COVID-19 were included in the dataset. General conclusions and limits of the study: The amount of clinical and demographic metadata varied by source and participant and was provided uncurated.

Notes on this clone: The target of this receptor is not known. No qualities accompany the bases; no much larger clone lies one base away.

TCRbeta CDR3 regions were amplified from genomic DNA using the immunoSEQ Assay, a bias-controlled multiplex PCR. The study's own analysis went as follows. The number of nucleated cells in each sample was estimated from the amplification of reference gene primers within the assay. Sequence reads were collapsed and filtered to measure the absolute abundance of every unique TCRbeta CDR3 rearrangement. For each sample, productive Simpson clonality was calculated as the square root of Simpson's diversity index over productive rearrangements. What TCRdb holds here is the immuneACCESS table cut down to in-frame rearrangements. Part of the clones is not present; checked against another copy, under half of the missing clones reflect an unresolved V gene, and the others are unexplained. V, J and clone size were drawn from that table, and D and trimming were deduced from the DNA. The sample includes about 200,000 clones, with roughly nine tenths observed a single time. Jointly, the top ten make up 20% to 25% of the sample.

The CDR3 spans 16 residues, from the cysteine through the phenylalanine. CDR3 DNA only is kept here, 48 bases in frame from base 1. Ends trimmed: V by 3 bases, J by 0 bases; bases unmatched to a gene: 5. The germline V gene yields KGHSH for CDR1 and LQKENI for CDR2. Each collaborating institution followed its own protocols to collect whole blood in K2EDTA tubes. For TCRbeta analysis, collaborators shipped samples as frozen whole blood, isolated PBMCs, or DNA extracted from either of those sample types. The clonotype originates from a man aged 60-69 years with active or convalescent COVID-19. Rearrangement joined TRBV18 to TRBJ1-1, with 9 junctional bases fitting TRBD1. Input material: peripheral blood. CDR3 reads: CASSPGQGLMNTEAFF. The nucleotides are TGTGCCAGCTCACCCGGACAGGGGCTGATGAACACTGAAGCTTTCTTT. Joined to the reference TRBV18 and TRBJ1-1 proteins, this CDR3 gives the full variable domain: NAGVMQNPRHLVRRRGQEARLRCSPMKGHSHVYWYRQLPEEGLKFMVYLQKENIIDESGMPKERFSAEFPKEGPSILRIQQVVRGDSAAYFCASSPGQGLMNTEAFFGQGTRLTVV.